This entry lists 18 T cell receptor beta chains sequenced from one sample in a study of blood T cell repertoires in COVID-19. Profiling relied on immunoSEQ multiplex PCR, and the TCRdb table lists in-frame clones only, not all of them. The table lists some 47,000 clones, about nine tenths of them singletons. Sequences were obtained from peripheral blood. Receptor source: a man between 65 and 85 years old with acute or convalescent COVID-19.

The V call is TRBV10-3, the J call TRBJ1-6; 11 positions match TRBD1. Germline CDR1 ENHRY, CDR2 SYGVKD. This CDR3 is 15 amino acids long. With 5 bases clipped from V and 10 bases from J, the junction kept 7 bases outside the gene matches. The chain's CDR3 is CAISPGTGGQSPLHF. DNA for the CDR3: TGTGCCATCAGTCCCGGGACAGGGGGTCAATCACCCCTCCACTTT.

J is TRBJ2-1 and V is TRBV7-2, with 7 bases identical to TRBD1. This CDR3 is built from 13 residues. Germline V gene data show CDR1 as SGHTA and CDR2 as FQGNSA. The J segment lost 9 bases and the V segment lost 5 bases, leaving 7 bases of the junction unmatched. The CDR3: CASSRQGGFEQFF. The DNA for the CDR3 is TGTGCCAGCAGCCGACAGGGTGGGTTTGAGCAGTTCTTC.

The chain couples TRBV10-3 to TRBJ2-1; the match to TRBD1 covers 8 bases. There are 16 residues in the CDR3. Germline V gives CDR1 ENHRY, CDR2 SYGVKD. V was clipped by 2 bases and J by 5 bases; unmatched bases: 8. The CDR3 region has the DNA TGTGCCATCAGTGAGACCGTCGTGACAGGGGACAATGAGCAGTTCTTC. Its translation is CAISETVVTGDNEQFF.

This clone has a handful of counts. The chain couples TRBV5-1 to TRBJ1-4, with D hard to call. CDR3 size: 14 residues. V gave up 4 bases and J gave up 3 bases, with 10 bases separating them. CDR1 SGHRS and CDR2 YFSETQ come from the germline V gene. The CDR3 DNA reads TGCGCCAGCAGCCCCCAAATTTCTAATGAAAAACTGTTTTTT. Its translation: CASSPQISNEKLFF.

This chain joins TRBV2 and TRBJ1-6; TRBD1 is a possible D gene (5 bases). The germline V gene has CDR1 SNHLY and CDR2 FYNNEI. The V end was cut by 6 bases, the J end by 10 bases, with 16 bases between. The CDR3 is made up of 14 amino acids. In DNA form, the CDR3 reads TGTGCCAGCAGGGGGGGTCCCGGGGAATCACCCCTCCACTTT. Residues: CASRGGPGESPLHF.

The sample holds one count of this clone. The gene calls are TRBV14 and TRBJ1-6, with D possibly being TRBD1 (6 bases). Germline-derived CDR1 and CDR2 are SGHDN and FVKESK. The CDR3 is made up of 16 amino acids. V was trimmed by 4 bases and J by 10 bases, leaving 20 bases between them. CDR3 bases: TGTGCCAGCAGCCCCCTCGATGGGGGCCTTAGGTCACCCCTCCACTTT. As protein: CASSPLDGGLRSPLHF.

This rearrangement joins TRBV14 to TRBJ2-3; a possible D gene is TRBD1 (6 bases). Germline loops: CDR1 SGHDN, CDR2 FVKESK. Trimming removed 2 bases at V and 3 bases at J, with 21 bases between. The CDR3 is made up of 18 amino acids. CDR3 nucleotide sequence: TGTGCCAGCAGCCAAACCACTCACCACAGGGCCCTGACAGATACGCAGTATTTT. It translates to CASSQTTHHRALTDTQYF. Together with reference TRBV14 and TRBJ2-3, the CDR3 gives the full variable domain: EAGVTQFPSHSVIEKGQTVTLRCDPISGHDNLYWYRRVMGKEIKFLLHFVKESKQDESGMPNNRFLAERTGGTYSTLKVQPAELEDSGVYFCASSQTTHHRALTDTQYFGPGTRLTVL.

This clone was seen only a few times. This chain joins TRBV30 and TRBJ2-7; D perhaps matches TRBD1 (6 bases). Germline V lookup: CDR1 GTSNPN, CDR2 SVGIG (reference sequence). The CDR3 totals 13 residues. V dropped 6 bases and J dropped 3 bases, with 15 bases sitting between them. CDR3 region: CACRQVWDYEQYF. The CDR3, as DNA: TGTGCCTGCCGACAGGTCTGGGACTACGAGCAGTACTTC.

This clone showed up just once. Different DNA sequences within this sample yield the same CDR3. The chain carries TRBV7-9 and TRBJ1-4, with a tentative D call TRBD1 (6 bases). From germline, CDR1 is SEHNR and CDR2 FQNEAQ (reference sequence). V was cut by 1 base and J by 5 bases, with 8 bases left in between. This CDR3 spans 14 amino acids. The CDR3 nucleotides are TGTGCCAGCAGCTTAGGTCAGGGGAATGAAAAACTGTTTTTT. Its translation: CASSLGQGNEKLFF.

J is TRBJ1-1 and V is TRBV9; the match to TRBD1 covers 8 bases. J was trimmed by 1 base and V by 4 bases; bases with no gene match: 9. CDR3 size: 16 residues. Looked up from germline, CDR1 is SGDLS and CDR2 is YYNGEE. CDR3 DNA sequence: TGTGCCAGCAGCATCATGACCCAGGGGGCGAACACTGAAGCTTTCTTT. This sequence encodes CASSIMTQGANTEAFF.

The chain couples TRBV18 to TRBJ2-1; 11 nucleotides line up with TRBD1. Germline values: CDR1 KGHSH, CDR2 LQKENI. This CDR3 has 16 residues. The V and J ends lost 3 bases and 5 bases, in that order; junction bases with no gene match: 6. CDR3 sequence reads: CASSPAGQGAHNEQFF. The CDR3 DNA sequence: TGTGCCAGCTCACCCGCCGGACAGGGGGCGCACAATGAGCAGTTCTTC.

This clone was seen only a few times. This sequence joins TRBV7-6 and TRBJ2-6; D might be TRBD1 (6 bases). The CDR3 sequence is 16 residues long. V was trimmed by 5 bases and J by 0 bases, leaving 11 bases between them. The V gene's germline CDR1 is SGHVS and CDR2 FNYEAQ. CDR3 sequence (DNA): TGTGCCAGCAGCCCCTGGGACAACTCTGGGGCCAACGTCCTGACTTTC. Its translation: CASSPWDNSGANVLTF.

Notes on this clone: Mismatch with germline at one junction end may stem from a read error. The chain carries TRBV4-1 and TRBJ1-1; 10 positions match TRBD1. There are 16 residues in the CDR3. Germline CDR1 MGHRA, CDR2 YSYEKL. Here the CDR3 reads CASSQEQFDRGPEAFF. CDR3 DNA: TGCGCCAGCAGCCAAGAACAGTTCGACAGGGGGCCTGAGGCTTTCTTT.

This chain links TRBV5-1 with TRBJ1-1; D unresolved. Trimming cost V 5 bases and J 2 bases, with 10 bases left between them. Germline V lookup: CDR1 SGHRS, CDR2 YFSETQ. The CDR3 runs 13 residues. CDR3 coding DNA: TGCGCCAGCAGGGTGACAATCAACACTGAAGCTTTCTTT. It translates to CASRVTINTEAFF.

The gene calls are TRBV9 and TRBJ2-3, with TRBD2 identical over 7 bases. Germline V gene sequence: CDR1 SGDLS, CDR2 YYNGEE. The CDR3 consists of 16 residues. V shed 0 bases, J shed 5 bases, and the junction held 9 bases outside the gene matches. The CDR3 nucleotides read TGTGCCAGCAGCGTAGGGGTGGGGGAGGGAGAAGATACGCAGTATTTT. Its protein product is CASSVGVGEGEDTQYF.

The CDR3 sequence is CASSLASGGYGYTF. The CDR3 DNA reads TGCGCCAGCAGCTTGGCCTCGGGCGGGTATGGCTACACCTTC. The V and J genes are TRBV5-1 and TRBJ1-2; D is ambiguous. This CDR3 region has 14 residues. V lost 0 bases to trimming and J lost 5 bases, with 11 bases between them. Per the germline V gene, CDR1 is SGHRS and CDR2 is YFSETQ.

The genes are TRBV3-1 (or the pseudogene TRBV3-2) and TRBJ1-5; TRBD1 matches at 10 bases. The germline CDR1 and CDR2 sequences are LGHDT and YNNKEL (reference sequence). Trimming at V came to 0 bases and at J to 0 bases, leaving 8 bases not matched to a gene. CDR3 length: 19 amino acids. The CDR3, as DNA: TGTGCCAGCAGCCAAGAACCGGGACAGGGGCTATATAGCAATCAGCCCCAGCATTTT. Translating it yields CASSQEPGQGLYSNQPQHF.

A single count supports this clone. The rearrangement joins TRBV5-4 to TRBJ2-7; 10 bases map to TRBD1. The J segment lost 4 bases and the V segment lost 2 bases, leaving 3 bases of the junction unmatched. CDR1 is SGHNT, CDR2 YYREEE, per germline (reference sequence). This CDR3 comprises 14 residues. DNA for the CDR3: TGTGCCAGCAGCTTCGACAGGGGGCCGTACGAGCAGTACTTC. This codes for CASSFDRGPYEQYF.